These 28 T cell receptor beta chains share one sample of origin, sequenced in a study of long-term antiretroviral therapy in people with HIV. The assay, immunoSEQ v3.0, was run at survey level. Method: immunoSEQ multiplex PCR; TCRdb's copy keeps in-frame clones and lacks some. This table has tens of thousands of clones, 80% to 85% appearing once. The sequenced sample was unsorted PBMCs, obtained 1.5 years after starting antiretroviral therapy. These receptors all come from a man in his late teens or twenties with HIV.

The genes are TRBV27 and TRBJ2-7; 9 nucleotides line up with TRBD2. In germline, CDR1 is MNHEY, CDR2 SMNVEV (reference sequence). The CDR3 consists of 15 residues. V was clipped by 7 bases and J by 6 bases; unmatched bases: 13. The CDR3 is CASTQRASGMGEQYF. The CDR3 nucleotides read TGTGCCAGCACCCAGCGGGCTAGCGGGATGGGCGAGCAGTACTTC.

The chain employs TRBV9 and TRBJ2-7, with D perhaps assigned TRBD1 or TRBD2 (5 bases each). The CDR3 is 14 residues long. The germline gives CDR1 SGDLS, CDR2 YYNGEE. The V and J ends lost 3 bases and 6 bases respectively, with 16 bases between them. The CDR3 DNA sequence: TGTGCCAGCAGCGCACAGGACCGGGGAGCCGAGCAGTACTTC. This translates into CASSAQDRGAEQYF.

The J gene is TRBJ2-1, the V gene TRBV28; possibly TRBD1 or TRBD2 for D (5 bases each). V lost 2 bases and J lost 4, with 18 bases in between. This CDR3 has 17 residues. Germline V gives CDR1 MDHEN, CDR2 SYDVKM. The CDR3 region has the DNA TGTGCCAGCAGTTTAGCAGGGAGCTTAGGGTTGTACAATGAGCAGTTCTTC. It yields the protein CASSLAGSLGLYNEQFF.

V is TRBV7-9 and J is TRBJ2-5, with 9 bases that match TRBD2. This CDR3 spans 13 amino acids. V was clipped by 8 bases and J by 4 bases; unmatched bases: 5. Germline CDR1 reads SEHNR; CDR2 reads FQNEAQ (reference sequence). For the CDR3, the DNA is TGTGCCAGCTCGGCGGGAGGGGCAGAGACCCAGTACTTC. Protein sequence: CASSAGGAETQYF.

The chain carries TRBV9 and TRBJ2-7, with TRBD2 as a possible D gene (6 bases). The CDR3 spans 15 residues. Germline values: CDR1 SGDLS, CDR2 YYNGEE. Trimming pared 4 bases from V and 1 base from J, leaving 15 bases between. Here the CDR3 reads CASSLGGLQSYEQYF. The DNA of the CDR3 is TGTGCCAGCAGCTTGGGGGGATTGCAGTCCTACGAGCAGTACTTC.

The CDR3 loop reads CASNFAGGPIGTQYF. The DNA for the CDR3 is TGTGCCAGCAATTTCGCGGGAGGGCCGATCGGTACGCAGTATTTT. The V and J genes are TRBV27 and TRBJ2-3; TRBD2 matches 9 bases. There are 15 residues in the CDR3. Trimming removed 7 bases from V and 8 bases from J; junction bases left unmatched: 13. Germline V gene lookup returns CDR1 MNHEY and CDR2 SMNVEV (reference sequence).

This clone turned up a few times. The chain carries TRBV9 and TRBJ2-2; D ambiguous. This CDR3 contains 12 residues. Germline lookup yields CDR1 SGDLS and CDR2 YYNGEE. Trimming left V 4 bases short and J 7 bases short, with 8 bases between. CDR3 sequence: CASSLDRGELFF. The CDR3 coding sequence is TGTGCCAGCAGCCTGGACCGCGGGGAGCTGTTTTTT.

This chain connects TRBV4-2 to TRBJ2-1, with a weak D call TRBD2 (6 bases). Per the germline V gene, CDR1 is LGHNA and CDR2 is YNFKEQ. This CDR3 has 16 amino acids. V was pared by 0 bases and J by 16 bases, with 25 bases between. The CDR3 protein is CASSQDGHAGQPFLFF. CDR3 DNA sequence: TGTGCCAGCAGCCAAGATGGGCACGCGGGGCAACCTTTTCTCTTCTTC.

Here the CDR3 reads CAFSGQFTDTQYF. DNA for the CDR3: TGTGCCTTTAGCGGCCAATTCACAGATACGCAGTATTTT. The gene calls are TRBV2 and TRBJ2-3; perhaps TRBD2 as D (6 bases). CDR1 is SNHLY and CDR2 is FYNNEI in the germline V gene. The CDR3 sequence is 13 residues long. The V and J ends lost 11 bases and 2 bases respectively, with 14 bases between them.

This chain connects TRBV7-2 to TRBJ2-7; 8 nucleotides agree with TRBD1. With 4 bases clipped from V and 7 bases from J, the junction kept 3 bases outside the gene matches. The CDR3 covers 12 residues. Germline V gene lookup returns CDR1 SGHTA and CDR2 FQGNSA. The CDR3, as DNA: TGTGCCAGCAGCTCGACAGGGGTAGAGCAGTACTTC. It yields the protein CASSSTGVEQYF.

This chain connects TRBV7-9 to TRBJ1-2, with 7 bases fitting TRBD1. Trimming cost V 5 bases and J 8 bases; bases outside gene matches: 11. CDR3 length equals 14 residues. Germline CDR1 SEHNR, CDR2 FQNEAQ (reference sequence). CDR3 protein: CASSQPTGLYGYTF. CDR3 DNA sequence: TGTGCCAGCAGCCAACCGACAGGGTTGTACGGCTACACCTTC.

The V call is TRBV19, the J call TRBJ2-3; perhaps TRBD1 as D (7 bases). Germline CDR1 reads LNHDA; CDR2 reads SQIVND (reference sequence). This CDR3 comprises 14 residues. V dropped 5 bases and J dropped 6 bases, with 15 bases sitting between them. This CDR3 is CASSRQGGIDTQYF. CDR3 in DNA: TGTGCCAGTAGTCGGCAGGGGGGTATCGATACGCAGTATTTT.

The chain couples TRBV18 to TRBJ1-3; no firm D call. This CDR3 comprises 19 residues. The V gene's germline CDR1 is KGHSH and CDR2 LQKENI. Trimming pared 5 bases from V and 1 base from J, leaving 24 bases between. Here the CDR3 DNA reads TGTGCCAGCTCATCATTGGTAAACCAGCATTCTTATTCTGGAAACACCATATATTTT. This encodes CASSSLVNQHSYSGNTIYF.

The V gene is TRBV28, the J gene TRBJ2-7; D is unclear. Per the germline V gene, CDR1 is MDHEN and CDR2 is SYDVKM. V gave up 5 bases and J gave up 5 bases, with 16 bases separating them. The CDR3 length is 14 residues. CDR3 nucleotides: TGTGCCAGCAGTACTTATGGGGATAGGAACGAGCAGTACTTC. Translating it yields CASSTYGDRNEQYF.

The J gene is TRBJ2-2, the V gene TRBV20-1, with D unclear. Between the trimmed V and J ends, which lost 2 bases and 7 bases, there was a span of 5 bases. The CDR3 runs to 11 residues. Germline V lookup: CDR1 DFQATT, CDR2 SNEGSKA (reference sequence). The DNA of the CDR3 is TGCAGTGCTAGAAGGCTCGGGGAGCTGTTTTTT. This encodes CSARRLGELFF.

This sequence joins TRBV13 and TRBJ2-7; 7 bases are shared with TRBD1. The germline CDR1 and CDR2 sequences are PRHDT and FYEKMQ (reference sequence). This CDR3 spans 15 amino acids. With V trimmed by 5 bases and J by 0 bases, 7 bases remained unmatched. The CDR3 reads CASSPGQTNSYEQYF. CDR3 DNA: TGTGCCAGCAGCCCGGGACAGACGAACTCCTACGAGCAGTACTTC.

The chain employs TRBV19 and TRBJ2-7, with TRBD1 matching 10 bases. V gave up 4 bases and J gave up 3 bases; unmatched junction bases: 6. The CDR3 extends over 15 amino acids. Germline assignment: CDR1 LNHDA and CDR2 SQIVND (reference sequence). CDR3 residues: CASSTDRGRGYEQYF. The CDR3, as DNA: TGTGCCAGTAGTACAGACAGGGGGCGAGGCTACGAGCAGTACTTC.

The V call is TRBV18, the J call TRBJ2-3; 11 positions agree with TRBD2. Looked up from germline, CDR1 is KGHSH and CDR2 is LQKENI. The V gene end was trimmed by 6 bases and the J gene end by 4 bases; junction bases not matched to a gene: 6. This CDR3 has 15 residues. The DNA for the CDR3 is TGTGCCAGCTCCCTCACGGGACTAGCGGCAGATACGCAGTATTTT. It translates to CASSLTGLAADTQYF.

This sequence joins TRBV28 and TRBJ1-2; D unclear. The V end was cut by 4 bases, the J end by 3 bases, with 9 bases between. There are 13 residues in the CDR3. Germline V gene data show CDR1 as MDHEN and CDR2 as SYDVKM. The CDR3, as DNA: TGTGCCAGCAGTTATCAAGTAGACTATGGCTACACCTTC. Amino acids: CASSYQVDYGYTF.

The V and J genes are TRBV7-9 and TRBJ2-7; no firm D call. The V gene's germline CDR1 is SEHNR and CDR2 FQNEAQ (reference sequence). The CDR3 length is 13 residues. The germline V and J ends were trimmed by 5 bases and 4 bases, with 12 bases remaining between them. CDR3: CASSAITVYEQYF. CDR3 coding DNA: TGTGCCAGCAGCGCGATTACAGTATACGAGCAGTACTTC.

The chain has TRBV4-1 and TRBJ2-2, with 11 positions matching TRBD2. Germline trimming cut 5 bases from V and 1 base from J; bases unmatched to any gene: 0. The CDR3 sequence is 15 residues long. Germline assignment: CDR1 MGHRA and CDR2 YSYEKL. In nucleotides, the CDR3 is TGCGCCAGCAGCACTAGCGGGGGGAACACCGGGGAGCTGTTTTTT. It yields the protein CASSTSGGNTGELFF.

The V call is TRBV5-1, the J call TRBJ1-1; 7 positions match TRBD1. V trimming: 4 bases; J trimming: 4 bases; junction bases outside the gene matches: 7. The CDR3 length is 14 residues. The V gene's germline CDR1 is SGHRS and CDR2 YFSETQ. The DNA of the CDR3 is TGCGCCAGCAGCGCCAAACCAGGGGGCACTGAAGCTTTCTTT. Residues: CASSAKPGGTEAFF.

This clone appeared once. J is TRBJ1-5 and V is TRBV6-5, with TRBD1 as a possible D gene (6 bases). The germline V gene encodes CDR1 MNHEY and CDR2 SVGAGI. This CDR3 region has 15 residues. The ends were cut back, 5 bases at V and 4 bases at J, with 15 bases in the middle. CDR3 nucleotide sequence: TGTGCCAGCAGTCAAGACAGGACGCGAAATCAGCCCCAGCATTTT. It specifies CASSQDRTRNQPQHF.

In this sample, this clone turned up once. The chain uses TRBV11-2 and TRBJ1-1; D possibly corresponds to TRBD1 (6 bases). The CDR3 extends over 15 amino acids. The V end was cut by 2 bases, the J end by 4 bases, with 14 bases between. Germline CDR1 and CDR2: SGHAT and FQNNGV. CDR3 sequence reads: CASSLNRGRGTEAFF. The CDR3 bases are TGTGCCAGCAGCTTAAACCGGGGGCGGGGCACTGAAGCTTTCTTT.

The CDR3 DNA sequence: TGTGCCAGCAGCCCAGGGGCCCTGAACACTGAAGCTTTCTTT. Translating it yields CASSPGALNTEAFF. This chain uses TRBV28 with TRBJ1-1; D is perhaps TRBD1 (6 bases). Germline-derived CDR1 and CDR2 are MDHEN and SYDVKM. V was pared by 6 bases and J by 0 bases, with 11 bases between. The length of the CDR3 is 14 residues.

The genes are TRBV4-3 and TRBJ2-1, with a tentative D call TRBD2 (6 bases). V shed 4 bases and J shed 4 bases, with 11 bases lying between them. CDR3 length: 14 amino acids. Germline loops: CDR1 LGHNA, CDR2 YSLEER. Written as DNA, the CDR3 is TGCGCCAGCAGCCCACTAGCCTCTTACAATGAGCAGTTCTTC. The encoded protein is CASSPLASYNEQFF.

This chain uses TRBV10-3 with TRBJ1-4; D is unresolved. This CDR3 spans 14 amino acids. Germline CDR1 and CDR2: ENHRY and SYGVKD. The V and J ends lost 2 bases and 4 bases respectively, with 8 bases between them. The CDR3 DNA follows: TGTGCCATCAGTGAGACAGACCATAATGAAAAACTGTTTTTT. Translated, it gives CAISETDHNEKLFF.

This sequence joins TRBV7-8 and TRBJ2-2; the D is unclear. V gave up 5 bases and J gave up 0 bases, with 7 bases separating them. The CDR3 length is 14 residues. Germline lookup yields CDR1 SGHVS and CDR2 FQNEAQ. The CDR3 region is CASSPGPNTGELFF. The CDR3 bases are TGTGCCAGCAGCCCCGGGCCGAACACCGGGGAGCTGTTTTTT.